The text below deals with one TCR beta chain. Antigen unknown. The protocol was immunoSEQ multiplex PCR, while the TCRdb copy is restricted to in-frame clones and leaves out a portion. The sample has over 45,000 clones, 80% to 90% seen once. The time point denotes: recipient sample about 28 days before transplant, after cytoreduction. Samples: about 28 days before transplant, then days 30, 100 and 180 after. The sample is drawn from a study of T cell clonotyping in hematopoietic cell transplantation. General study points: Few recipient clonotypes overlapped donors; over 95% were de novo at given depth. After transplant, recipient diversity fell while pathologically expanded clonotypes grew through day 180. Cells were unsorted, so CD4 and CD8 contributions were not separated.

The V gene's germline CDR1 is GTSNPN and CDR2 SVGIG (reference sequence). The junction had 9 bases not matched to a gene; V was cut back by 7 bases and J by 2 bases. This CDR3 has 17 amino acids. Sample: peripheral blood mononuclear cells, taken before stem cell transplant. The rearrangement joins TRBV30 to TRBJ2-3, with 16 bases matching TRBD2. This sequence originates from a man aged 60 to 75 with biphenotypic leukemia. Some clones in this sample may be carry-over from other donors' samples. The CDR3 loop is CALDGTSGRADTDTQYF. CDR3 sequence (DNA): TGTGCCTTAGACGGGACTAGCGGGAGGGCCGACACAGATACGCAGTATTTT. Filled out from reference TRBV30 and TRBJ2-3, the complete variable domain reads SQTIHQWPATLVQPVGSPLSLECTVEGTSNPNLYWYRQAAGRGLQLLFYSVGIGQISSEVPQNLSASRPQDRQFILSSKKLLLSDSGFYLCALDGTSGRADTDTQYFGPGTRLTVL.